The 5 T cell receptor beta chains given below trace back to one sample, sequenced in a study of beta chain features in type 1 diabetes. Since all of the isolated RNA was reverse transcribed, expressed TCRB transcripts were what got sequenced. TCRdb's table, derived via immunoSEQ multiplex PCR, lists solely in-frame clones and lacks some. The table lists over 120,000 clones, 10% of them singletons. The sequenced material came from naive CD4+ T cells from blood. These receptors came from a young man in good health.

This clone was detected a few times. The V and J genes are TRBV11-3 and TRBJ2-3, with 7 bases identical to TRBD2. J was trimmed by 0 bases and V by 4 bases; bases with no gene match: 4. CDR1 and CDR2 (germline): SGHNT, YENEEA. CDR3 length equals 15 residues. Written as DNA, the CDR3 is TGTGCCAGCAGCTACGACGGGGGGAGCACAGATACGCAGTATTTT. Its protein is CASSYDGGSTDTQYF.

This chain connects TRBV4-1 to TRBJ2-2; D is perhaps TRBD2 (5 bases). CDR1 and CDR2 from the germline V gene are MGHRA and YSYEKL. This CDR3 has 17 amino acids. V lost 4 bases, J lost 1 base, and 16 bases lay in between. The CDR3 nucleotides read TGCGCCAGCAGCCTACGCGACCCCGGGGTGAACACCGGGGAGCTGTTTTTT. It is translated as CASSLRDPGVNTGELFF.

There are a few counts of this clone. V gene TRBV18 combines with J gene TRBJ2-5; TRBD1 matches at 7 bases. The CDR3 spans 15 residues. V was clipped by 3 bases and J by 5 bases; unmatched bases: 9. Germline values: CDR1 KGHSH, CDR2 LQKENI. This CDR3 is CASSPTGQPRETQYF. The DNA for the CDR3 is TGTGCCAGCTCACCGACGGGACAGCCTAGGGAGACCCAGTACTTC.

The rearrangement uses TRBV5-6 and TRBJ2-2; 8 bases map to TRBD1. From germline, CDR1 is SGHDT and CDR2 YYEEEE. The CDR3 spans 15 residues. Losses at the gene ends were 0 bases for V and 4 bases for J; bases not matched to a gene: 2. The CDR3 region is CASSLGQGTTGELFF. DNA of the CDR3: TGTGCCAGCAGCTTGGGACAGGGGACCACCGGGGAGCTGTTTTTT.

The V and J genes are TRBV4-3 and TRBJ2-2; 8 bases align to TRBD1. This CDR3 contains 15 residues. J was trimmed by 8 bases and V by 1 base; bases with no gene match: 6. Germline CDR1 reads LGHNA; CDR2 reads YSLEER. The CDR3 sequence: CASSQADRGVGELFF. The CDR3 nucleotides are TGCGCCAGCAGCCAAGCCGACAGGGGTGTTGGGGAGCTGTTTTTT.